Listed below are T cell receptor beta chains from one sample, sequenced in a study of blood T cells in healthy people across ages. TCRdb re-analysed the 5' RACE reads in MiXCR, keeping a single row per CDR3 protein. The sample lists hundreds of thousands of distinct CDR3 sequences; under 35% were seen once. Sequencing was done on a sample of blood. These receptors were obtained from a woman older than 75 in good health. CDR3s include the opening cysteine and the closing phenylalanine or tryptophan. D genes are given only for firm matches. The size of a clone is reported for some rows only, either as once, few or many, or as a class for expanded clones.

TRBV14	TRBD2	15	TRBJ2-5	many	CASSQLRGGQETQYF	TGTGCCAGCAGCCAACTGCGGGGGGGCCAAGAGACCCAGTACTTC
TRBV4-1	NA	14	TRBJ2-7	NA	CASSQFLTFVEQYF	TGCGCCAGCAGCCAATTTCTGACCTTTGTTGAGCAGTACTTC
TRBV15	NA	12	TRBJ1-1	NA	CATSRGWTEAFF	TGTGCCACCAGCAGGGGATGGACTGAAGCTTTCTTT
TRBV7-2	NA	15	TRBJ2-2	few	CASSLRGPNAGELFF	TGTGCCAGCAGCTTACGCGGGCCCAACGCTGGGGAGCTGTTTTTT
TRBV15	NA	15	TRBJ1-3	NA	CATSRDVGFGNTIYF	TGTGCCACCAGCAGAGATGTAGGGTTCGGAAACACCATATATTTT
TRBV7-2	NA	13	TRBJ2-5	NA	CASSLNVQETQYF	TGTGCCAGCAGCTTAAACGTACAAGAGACCCAGTACTTC
TRBV4-3	NA	15	TRBJ1-6	few	CASSPRGPPNSPLHF	TGCGCCAGCAGCCCCCGGGGACCGCCAAATTCACCCCTCCACTTT
TRBV12-3/TRBV12-4	TRBD2	14	TRBJ2-3	NA	CASGGLESTDTQYF	TGTGCCAGCGGGGGACTAGAGAGCACAGATACGCAGTATTTT
TRBV20-1	TRBD1	13	TRBJ2-3	many	CSARVTGGGTQYF	TGCAGTGCTAGAGTGACAGGGGGAGGTACGCAGTATTTT
TRBV9	NA	13	TRBJ2-7	NA	CASSVAAPSPQYF	TGTGCCAGCAGCGTAGCGGCTCCTTCCCCCCAGTACTTC
TRBV6-5	NA	12	TRBJ1-2	many	CASSTGGKRLTF	TGTGCCAGCAGTACCGGGGGAAAACGGCTCACCTTC
TRBV2	NA	16	TRBJ1-1	NA	CASSVRTQEVSTEAFF	TGTGCCAGCAGTGTAAGGACCCAGGAGGTCAGCACTGAAGCTTTCTTT
TRBV12-3/TRBV12-4	NA	14	TRBJ2-7	many	CASSATGRGYEQYF	TGTGCCAGCAGTGCAACAGGGAGGGGATACGAGCAGTACTTC
TRBV11-2	NA	15	TRBJ2-3	many	CASSLDQGHTDTQYF	TGTGCCAGCAGCTTAGATCAGGGCCACACAGATACGCAGTATTTT
TRBV12-3/TRBV12-4	NA	18	TRBJ2-7	NA	CASSSTPLSLTGTYEQYF	TGTGCCAGCAGTTCCACTCCTCTCTCTTTGACTGGAACCTACGAGCAGTACTTC
TRBV7-8	TRBD2	13	TRBJ2-7	NA	CASSPGTSSEQYF	TGTGCCAGCAGTCCCGGGACTAGCTCCGAGCAGTACTTC
TRBV6-6	TRBD2	16	TRBJ2-5	NA	CASRDSARDYQETQYF	TGTGCCAGCAGAGACAGTGCTCGGGACTATCAAGAGACCCAGTACTTC
TRBV24-1	TRBD1	16	TRBJ1-5	NA	CATSDKDRVSNQPQHF	TGTGCCACCAGTGATAAAGACAGGGTTAGCAATCAGCCCCAGCATTTT
TRBV2	TRBD1	16	TRBJ1-2	few	CASSAGTGGANYGYTF	TGTGCCAGCAGTGCAGGGACAGGGGGTGCAAACTATGGCTACACCTTC
TRBV5-1	NA	15	TRBJ2-1	NA	CASSSNLSNSETQFF	TGCGCCAGCAGCTCGAACCTCTCCAATTCGGAGACCCAGTTCTTC
TRBV3-1	TRBD2	16	TRBJ2-5	many	CASSYVPSGGQETQYF	TGTGCCAGCAGCTATGTTCCTAGCGGGGGCCAAGAGACCCAGTACTTC
TRBV5-1	TRBD2	16	TRBJ2-1	many	CASSLETGGLYNEQFF	TGCGCCAGCAGCTTGGAAACGGGGGGACTTTACAATGAGCAGTTCTTC
TRBV20-1	NA	13	TRBJ2-3	many	CSHRNWAGDTQYF	TGCAGTCATCGGAATTGGGCCGGAGATACGCAGTATTTT
TRBV6-1	TRBD1	18	TRBJ2-3	many	CASSDRARQGVITDTQYF	TGTGCCAGCAGTGACCGAGCTCGACAGGGGGTAATCACAGATACGCAGTATTTT
TRBV24-1	TRBD1	15	TRBJ2-3	many	CATSDSTGTTDTQYF	TGTGCCACCAGTGACTCGACAGGGACCACAGATACGCAGTATTTT
TRBV5-1	NA	16	TRBJ1-1	few	CASSWAHGGGNTEAFF	TGCGCCAGCAGCTGGGCACACGGGGGCGGGAACACTGAAGCTTTCTTT
TRBV7-2	TRBD2	16	TRBJ2-7	many	CASSPGTSGGLYEQYF	TGTGCCAGCAGCCCCGGGACTAGCGGGGGGCTCTACGAGCAGTACTTC
TRBV29-1	NA	13	TRBJ1-2	NA	CSVEVPRNYGYTF	TGCAGCGTTGAAGTCCCCAGGAACTATGGCTACACCTTC
TRBV6-5	NA	16	TRBJ1-1	few	CASSYSVGRRNTGAFF	TGTGCCAGCAGTTACTCGGTAGGGCGGAGGAACACTGGAGCTTTCTTT
TRBV5-1	NA	14	TRBJ2-2	NA	CASSSFGTSGELFF	TGCGCTAGCAGCTCGTTCGGGACATCCGGGGAGCTGTTTTTT
TRBV7-9	TRBD1	17	TRBJ2-6	many	CASSLEDRGRGANVLTF	TGTGCCAGCAGCTTAGAGGACAGGGGGCGTGGGGCCAACGTCCTGACTTTC
TRBV11-2	NA	12	TRBJ1-1	NA	CASSWGGVEAFF	TGTGCCAGCAGCTGGGGGGGTGTTGAAGCTTTCTTT
TRBV11-2	TRBD1	15	TRBJ2-7	many	CASSLPGQETRGQYF	TGTGCCAGCAGCTTACCCGGACAGGAGACAAGGGGGCAGTACTTC
TRBV30	NA	14	TRBJ2-3	many	CAWSVGGPTDTQYF	TGTGCCTGGAGTGTTGGGGGCCCCACAGATACGCAGTATTTT
TRBV2	NA	11	TRBJ2-1	many	CASSESELEFF	TGTGCCAGCAGTGAGAGTGAACTGGAGTTCTTC
TRBV15	TRBD1	16	TRBJ2-1	many	CATSRAVDRGTPEQFF	TGTGCCACCAGCAGAGCCGTGGACAGGGGAACCCCAGAGCAGTTCTTC
TRBV18	TRBD2	16	TRBJ2-7	few	CASSLLAGDLQYEQYF	TGTGCCAGCTCACTACTAGCGGGGGACCTCCAATACGAGCAGTACTTC
TRBV10-3	TRBD2	17	TRBJ2-5	few	CAISEGTSGGPLETQYF	TGTGCCATCAGTGAGGGAACTAGCGGGGGTCCTCTAGAGACCCAGTACTTC
TRBV18	NA	13	TRBJ2-1	few	CASSPPKGTEQFF	TGTGCCAGCTCACCACCTAAAGGGACTGAGCAGTTCTTC
TRBV6-1	NA	18	TRBJ2-3	few	CASSEWVDLRRGTDTQYF	TGTGCCAGCAGTGAATGGGTTGATCTTCGGCGGGGCACAGATACGCAGTATTTT
TRBV3-1	NA	12	TRBJ1-2	many	CASSQWGRGYTF	TGTGCCAGCAGCCAGTGGGGGCGAGGCTACACCTTC
TRBV7-6	NA	16	TRBJ2-3	once	CAGSLETGLNTDTQYF	TGTGCCGGCAGCCTTGAGACAGGTCTCAATACAGATACGCAGTATTTT
TRBV28	NA	13	TRBJ1-5	NA	CASNLLGVQPQHF	TGTGCCAGCAATTTATTGGGGGTCCAGCCCCAGCATTTT
TRBV12-3/TRBV12-4	TRBD1	14	TRBJ1-1	few	CASTRDRVNTEAFF	TGTGCCAGCACCCGGGACAGGGTTAACACTGAAGCTTTCTTT
TRBV10-3	NA	17	TRBJ1-2	NA	CTISESFRQVWDYGYTF	TGTACCATCAGCGAGAGTTTTAGACAGGTGTGGGACTATGGCTACACCTTC
TRBV7-2	NA	14	TRBJ2-7	many	CASSLREGSYEQYF	TGTGCCAGCAGCTTACGGGAAGGTTCCTACGAGCAGTACTTC
TRBV4-3	NA	14	TRBJ1-2	NA	CASSRSVGDYGYTF	TGCGCCAGCAGCCGGAGTGTGGGGGACTATGGCTACACCTTC
TRBV20-1	NA	10	TRBJ1-2	NA	CSVPAAGYTF	TGCAGTGTCCCGGCGGCCGGCTACACCTTC
TRBV20-1	TRBD1	14	TRBJ2-5	NA	CSVTDGQGSETQYF	TGCAGTGTTACAGACGGACAGGGCAGTGAGACCCAGTACTTC
TRBV7-9	NA	15	TRBJ1-4	NA	CASSSGAQTNEKLFF	TGTGCCAGCAGCTCGGGGGCGCAAACTAATGAAAAACTGTTTTTT
TRBV5-4	NA	14	TRBJ2-3	few	CASSGTKSTDTQYF	TGTGCCAGCAGCGGGACCAAAAGCACAGATACGCAGTATTTT
TRBV7-9	NA	13	TRBJ1-4	many	CASSPQVNEKLFF	TGTGCCAGCAGCCCCCAGGTCAATGAAAAACTGTTTTTT